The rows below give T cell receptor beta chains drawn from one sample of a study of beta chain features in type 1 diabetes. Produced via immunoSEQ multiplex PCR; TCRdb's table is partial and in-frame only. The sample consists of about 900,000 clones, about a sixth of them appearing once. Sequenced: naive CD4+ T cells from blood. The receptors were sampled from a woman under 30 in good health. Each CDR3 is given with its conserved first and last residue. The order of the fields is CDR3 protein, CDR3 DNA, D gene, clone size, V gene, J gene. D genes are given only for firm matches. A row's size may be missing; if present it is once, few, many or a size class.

CASSLQPNTEAFF,TGTGCCAGCAGCTTACAACCCAACACTGAAGCTTTCTTT,NA,few,TRBV7-9,TRBJ1-1
CASSPPGQGSGNTIYF,TGTGCCAGCAGCCCCCCCGGACAGGGCTCTGGAAACACCATATATTTT,TRBD1,NA,TRBV7-9,TRBJ1-3
CASSLVRDRVTDTQYF,TGTGCCAGCAGCTTGGTTCGGGACAGGGTCACAGATACGCAGTATTTT,TRBD1,NA,TRBV5-4,TRBJ2-3
CALRQGQRREAEQFF,TGTGCCCTACGGCAGGGACAAAGGCGGGAGGCTGAGCAGTTCTTC,TRBD2,NA,TRBV30,TRBJ2-1
CASSPRVSETQYF,TGTGCCAGCAGCCCCCGTGTTTCGGAGACCCAGTACTTC,NA,NA,TRBV7-8,TRBJ2-5
CASRFRGLTPLEQYF,TGTGCCAGCAGATTCCGGGGACTAACCCCTCTGGAGCAGTACTTC,TRBD2,few,TRBV28,TRBJ2-7
CASSYSKLTGSQPQHF,TGTGCCAGCAGTTACTCGAAGTTGACAGGGTCTCAGCCCCAGCATTTT,TRBD1,few,TRBV6-6,TRBJ1-5
CSVEADKTYEQYF,TGCAGCGTTGAAGCGGACAAAACCTACGAGCAGTACTTC,NA,NA,TRBV29-1,TRBJ2-7
CASSLTGTRNQPQHF,TGTGCCAGCAGTTTAACTGGGACCCGCAATCAGCCCCAGCATTTT,NA,NA,TRBV28,TRBJ1-5
CASSKAMKYSVDYEQYF,TGTGCCAGCAGCAAAGCCATGAAGTATTCGGTCGACTACGAGCAGTACTTC,NA,once,TRBV21-1,TRBJ2-7
CASSFSGSIQETQYF,TGTGCCAGCAGCTTTAGCGGGAGTATCCAAGAGACCCAGTACTTC,TRBD2,NA,TRBV7-2,TRBJ2-5
CASSPRYLSYNEQFF,TGCGCCAGCAGCCCCCGCTACCTCTCCTACAATGAGCAGTTCTTC,NA,NA,TRBV4-1,TRBJ2-1
CASSFRPGVASYEQYF,TGCGCCAGCAGCTTCCGGCCGGGGGTAGCTTCATACGAGCAGTACTTC,NA,NA,TRBV5-1,TRBJ2-7
CAISGGLSANYGYTF,TGTGCCATCAGTGGGGGGCTATCTGCTAACTATGGCTACACCTTC,NA,few,TRBV10-3,TRBJ1-2
CASTTRLPTGELFF,TGTGCCAGCACAACCCGGCTGCCCACCGGGGAGCTGTTTTTT,NA,NA,TRBV5-5,TRBJ2-2
CASGGGLFNYGYTF,TGTGCCAGCGGCGGGGGTCTTTTTAACTATGGCTACACCTTC,NA,NA,TRBV9,TRBJ1-2
CSAVQGDTQYF,TGCAGTGCAGTGCAAGGAGATACGCAGTATTTT,NA,NA,TRBV20-1,TRBJ2-3
CASSSQGSGNTEAFF,TGTGCCAGCAGCTCCCAGGGATCGGGGAACACTGAAGCTTTCTTT,NA,NA,TRBV7-9,TRBJ1-1
CASSPQSDGETQYF,TGTGCCAGCTCACCACAATCTGACGGGGAGACCCAGTACTTC,NA,NA,TRBV18,TRBJ2-5
CASSLRAGGNNEQFF,TGCGCCAGCAGCTTGAGAGCGGGAGGGAACAATGAGCAGTTCTTC,TRBD2,few,TRBV5-1,TRBJ2-1
CASSLGGEDEQYF,TGTGCCAGCAGCCTCGGGGGAGAGGACGAGCAGTACTTC,NA,few,TRBV11-2,TRBJ2-7
CASSWDRGDTQYF,TGTGCCAGCAGCTGGGACAGGGGGGATACGCAGTATTTT,TRBD1,NA,TRBV5-4,TRBJ2-3
CAISESRGDTQYF,TGTGCCATCAGTGAGTCTCGGGGGGATACGCAGTATTTT,NA,many,TRBV10-3,TRBJ2-3
CASSQAETSGRASEQYF,TGTGCCAGCAGCCAAGCGGAGACTAGCGGGAGGGCGTCCGAGCAGTACTTC,TRBD2,NA,TRBV4-2,TRBJ2-7
CASSLQRESGELFF,TGCGCCAGCAGCTTGCAGCGGGAAAGCGGGGAGCTGTTTTTT,TRBD2,few,TRBV5-1,TRBJ2-2
CASSQWPAEETQYF,TGTGCCAGCTCACAATGGCCTGCGGAAGAGACCCAGTACTTC,NA,NA,TRBV18,TRBJ2-5
CASSLSQMVVRGSNQPQHF,TGTGCCAGCTCACTAAGCCAGATGGTTGTCAGGGGCAGCAATCAGCCCCAGCATTTT,NA,NA,TRBV18,TRBJ1-5
CASSSGGQGSYEQYF,TGCGCCAGCAGCTCCGGGGGACAGGGGTCCTACGAGCAGTACTTC,TRBD1,few,TRBV5-1,TRBJ2-7
CASSISSASTDTQYF,TGTGCCAGCTCCATAAGCAGCGCCAGCACAGATACGCAGTATTTT,NA,few,TRBV18,TRBJ2-3
CASSLVGSTDTQYF,TGTGCCAGCAGCTTAGTTGGTAGCACAGATACGCAGTATTTT,NA,few,TRBV7-9,TRBJ2-3
CASSEQGQGAYEQYF,TGTGCCAGCAGTGAACAAGGACAGGGGGCCTACGAGCAGTACTTC,TRBD1,NA,TRBV6-1,TRBJ2-7
CASSLPLIPGLATDTQYF,TGTGCCAGCAGCCTACCCTTAATCCCGGGACTAGCCACAGATACGCAGTATTTT,TRBD2,NA,TRBV7-3,TRBJ2-3
CASRLASGRLDEQFF,TGTGCCAGCAGACTGGCCAGCGGGAGACTGGATGAGCAGTTCTTC,TRBD2,NA,TRBV11-2,TRBJ2-1
CAATSGSGYNEQFF,TGTGCGGCTACTAGCGGGAGTGGATACAATGAGCAGTTCTTC,TRBD2,NA,TRBV7-9,TRBJ2-1
CASSVVSSYNEQFF,TGTGCCAGCAGCGTAGTTAGCTCCTACAATGAGCAGTTCTTC,NA,many,TRBV9,TRBJ2-1